This is a list of T cell receptor beta chains from one sample in a study of shared clonotypes between healthy human individuals. Data came from immunoSEQ multiplex PCR; TCRdb stores just in-frame clones and leaves some out. The sample includes some 550,000 clones, more than 95% seen only once; the top ten take less than 0.065%. The sample was naive CD4+ T cells sorted from blood. These receptors originate from a woman aged 25 to 45 in good health. Each CDR3 is given with its conserved first and last residue. The D gene is left open where the match is weak. A clone size is listed for some rows: how often the clone was seen (once, few, many), or a class if it is expanded.

V: TRBV27
J: TRBJ1-1
D: TRBD1
size: once
DNA: TGTGCCAGCAGGCCGGACAGGGTTCAGACTGAAGCTTTCTTT
CDR3: CASRPDRVQTEAFF

V: TRBV28
J: TRBJ1-5
D: .
size: .
DNA: TGTGCCAGCAGTCTCCCCAGGGGTGGTAATCAGCCCCAGCATTTT
CDR3: CASSLPRGGNQPQHF

V: TRBV5-1
J: TRBJ2-1
D: TRBD2
size: once
DNA: TGCGCCAGCAGCTCTCCCCCCGGACTAGACTACAATGAGCAGTTCTTC
CDR3: CASSSPPGLDYNEQFF

V: TRBV7-9
J: TRBJ2-5
D: .
size: .
DNA: TGTGCCAGCAGCTTGGCAGTTTTAACAGAGACCCAGTACTTC
CDR3: CASSLAVLTETQYF

V: TRBV28
J: TRBJ1-2
D: .
size: .
DNA: TGTGCCAGCAGTTTTAGTTACTTACTGGGCTACACCTTC
CDR3: CASSFSYLLGYTF

V: TRBV6-1
J: TRBJ1-5
D: .
size: .
DNA: TGTGCCAGCAGGCAGGGTGGTCAGCCCCAGCATTTT
CDR3: CASRQGGQPQHF

V: TRBV10-3
J: TRBJ2-7
D: .
size: .
DNA: TGTGCCATCAGTGGGAGCTCCTACGAGCAGTACTTC
CDR3: CAISGSSYEQYF

V: TRBV7-9
J: TRBJ2-1
D: TRBD2
size: .
DNA: TGTGCCAGCAGCTTAGCGAGTATACGGGAGGGCCACAATGAGCAGTTCTTC
CDR3: CASSLASIREGHNEQFF

V: TRBV7-7
J: TRBJ2-7
D: .
size: .
DNA: TGTGCCAGCAGCCCATCGGAGTCCTACGAGCAGTACTTC
CDR3: CASSPSESYEQYF

V: TRBV18
J: TRBJ1-1
D: TRBD1
size: .
DNA: TGTGCCAGCTCACCCGGGACAGGGACGAACACTGAAGCTTTCTTT
CDR3: CASSPGTGTNTEAFF

V: TRBV11-3
J: TRBJ2-1
D: TRBD2
size: .
DNA: TGTGCCAGCAGCTTCCGCGGGACTAGCGGGACGGATGAGCAGTTCTTC
CDR3: CASSFRGTSGTDEQFF

V: TRBV21-1
J: TRBJ2-1
D: .
size: .
DNA: TGTGCCAGCAGCACCTGGACGAACGGGCATGAGCAGTTCTTC
CDR3: CASSTWTNGHEQFF

V: TRBV6-5
J: TRBJ2-7
D: TRBD1
size: .
DNA: TGTGCCAGCCGGGGACAGGTCGGCTCCTACGAGCAGTACTTC
CDR3: CASRGQVGSYEQYF

V: TRBV29-1
J: TRBJ2-3
D: .
size: .
DNA: TGCAGCGTGGAAAGGCGGGCAGATACGCAGTATTTT
CDR3: CSVERRADTQYF

V: TRBV6-5
J: TRBJ1-4
D: TRBD1
size: .
DNA: TGTGCCAGCAGGACCGGGACAGGGAATGGAAAACTGTTTTTT
CDR3: CASRTGTGNGKLFF

V: TRBV7-9
J: TRBJ2-1
D: .
size: .
DNA: TGTGCCAGCAGCCCCGGGAGCTCCTACAATGAGCAGTTCTTC
CDR3: CASSPGSSYNEQFF

V: TRBV19
J: TRBJ1-2
D: .
size: .
DNA: TGTGCCAGTAGACGTACATTCTGGGATCACGGTGGCTACACCTTC
CDR3: CASRRTFWDHGGYTF

V: TRBV11-1
J: TRBJ1-2
D: TRBD1
size: .
DNA: TGTGCCAGCATCCTTAGTCTGACCGGGACAGCTGCCAACTATGGCTACACCTTC
CDR3: CASILSLTGTAANYGYTF

V: TRBV28
J: TRBJ1-5
D: .
size: .
DNA: TGTGCCAGCAGTTCGATAGGGAGCAATCAGCCCCAGCATTTT
CDR3: CASSSIGSNQPQHF

V: TRBV6-1
J: TRBJ2-7
D: TRBD2
size: .
DNA: TGTGCCAGCAGTGAACCGGGACTAGCGGGAGTACCCTACGAGCAGTACTTC
CDR3: CASSEPGLAGVPYEQYF

V: TRBV19
J: TRBJ2-5
D: TRBD2
size: .
DNA: TGTGCCAGTAGTCTCGGGGAGGGCTACGGGACCCAGTACTTC
CDR3: CASSLGEGYGTQYF

V: TRBV5-4
J: TRBJ2-5
D: TRBD2
size: .
DNA: TGTGCCAGCAGCTGGACTAGCGGGAACCAAGAGACCCAGTACTTC
CDR3: CASSWTSGNQETQYF

V: TRBV10-1
J: TRBJ2-7
D: .
size: once
DNA: TGCGCCAGCAGTGAGGCAGGGGCGACCGAGCAGTACTTC
CDR3: CASSEAGATEQYF

V: TRBV5-6
J: TRBJ2-3
D: .
size: .
DNA: TGTGCCAGCAGCTTGGCAGGGGTTGACACAGATACGCAGTATTTT
CDR3: CASSLAGVDTDTQYF